This TCR beta chain was identified in a study of T cell changes during pregnancy in multiple sclerosis. Assay: immunoSEQ multiplex PCR; the TCRdb copy retains only in-frame clones and omits some. This table holds approximately 69,000 clones, about 91% found once. Trimming removed 3 bases from V and 4 bases from J; junction bases left unmatched: 18. Per germline, CDR1 LGHNT and CDR2 FRNRAP. This CDR3 is 20 amino acids long. The sample in question was CD4+ T cells from peripheral blood mononuclear cells, obtained in the third trimester of pregnancy. This sequence was found in a female donor in good health, enrolled as a control in a pregnancy study. This chain uses TRBV12-5 with TRBJ1-3; 10 bases are shared with TRBD1. CDR3 coding DNA: TGTGCTAGTGGTTTACCGGGACAGGGGAGGGATTGGTCCTGGGGAAACACCATATATTTT. It codes for CASGLPGQGRDWSWGNTIYF.